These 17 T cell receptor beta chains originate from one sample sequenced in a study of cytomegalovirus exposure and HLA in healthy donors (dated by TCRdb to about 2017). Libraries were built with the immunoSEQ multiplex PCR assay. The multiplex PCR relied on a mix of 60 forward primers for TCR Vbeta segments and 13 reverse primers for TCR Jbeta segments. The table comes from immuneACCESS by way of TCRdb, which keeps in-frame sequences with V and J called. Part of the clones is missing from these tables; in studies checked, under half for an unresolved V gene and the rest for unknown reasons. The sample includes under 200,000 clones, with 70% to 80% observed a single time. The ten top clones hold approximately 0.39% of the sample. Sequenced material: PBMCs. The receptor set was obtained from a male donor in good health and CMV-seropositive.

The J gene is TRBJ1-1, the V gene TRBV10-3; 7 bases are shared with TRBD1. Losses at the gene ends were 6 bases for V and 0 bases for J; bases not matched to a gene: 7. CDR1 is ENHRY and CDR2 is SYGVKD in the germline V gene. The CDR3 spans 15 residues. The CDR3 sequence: CAIRGDRHMNTEAFF. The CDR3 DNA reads TGTGCCATCAGGGGGGACAGACACATGAACACTGAAGCTTTCTTT.

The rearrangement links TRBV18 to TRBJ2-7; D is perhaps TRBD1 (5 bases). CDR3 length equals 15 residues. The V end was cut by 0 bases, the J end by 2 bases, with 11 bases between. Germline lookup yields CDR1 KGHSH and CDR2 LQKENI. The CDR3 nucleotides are TGTGCCAGCTCACCACCGTCCAGGGCCACCTACGAGCAGTACTTC. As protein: CASSPPSRATYEQYF.

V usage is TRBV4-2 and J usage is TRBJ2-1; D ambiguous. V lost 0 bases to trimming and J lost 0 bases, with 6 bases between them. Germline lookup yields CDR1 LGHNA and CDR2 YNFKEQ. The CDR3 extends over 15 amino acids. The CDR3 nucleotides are TGTGCCAGCAGCCAAGAGGCGGTCTCCTACAATGAGCAGTTCTTC. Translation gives CASSQEAVSYNEQFF.

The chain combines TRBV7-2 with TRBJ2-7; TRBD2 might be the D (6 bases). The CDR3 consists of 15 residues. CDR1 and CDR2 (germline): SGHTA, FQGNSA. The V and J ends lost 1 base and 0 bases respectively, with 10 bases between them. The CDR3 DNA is TGTGCCAGCAGCTTAGGGTCGGGAGCCTCCTACGAGCAGTACTTC. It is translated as CASSLGSGASYEQYF.

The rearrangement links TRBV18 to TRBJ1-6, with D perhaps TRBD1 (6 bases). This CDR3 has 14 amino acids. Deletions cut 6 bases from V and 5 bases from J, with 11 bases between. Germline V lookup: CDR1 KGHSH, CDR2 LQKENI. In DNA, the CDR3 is TGTGCCAGCTCGTCGACAGGAGATAATTCACCCCTCCACTTT. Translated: CASSSTGDNSPLHF.

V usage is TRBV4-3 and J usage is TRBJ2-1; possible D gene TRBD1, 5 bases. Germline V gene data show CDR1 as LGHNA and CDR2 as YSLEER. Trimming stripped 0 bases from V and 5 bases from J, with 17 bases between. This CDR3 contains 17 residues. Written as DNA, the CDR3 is TGCGCCAGCAGCCAAGAGGCAGGGCTAATGCTGAACAATGAGCAGTTCTTC. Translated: CASSQEAGLMLNNEQFF.

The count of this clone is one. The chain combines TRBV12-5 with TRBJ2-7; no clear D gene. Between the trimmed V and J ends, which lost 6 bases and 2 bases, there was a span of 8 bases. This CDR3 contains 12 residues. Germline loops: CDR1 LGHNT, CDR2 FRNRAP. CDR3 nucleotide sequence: TGTGCTAGTGGCCACACCCCCTACGAGCAGTACTTC. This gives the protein CASGHTPYEQYF.

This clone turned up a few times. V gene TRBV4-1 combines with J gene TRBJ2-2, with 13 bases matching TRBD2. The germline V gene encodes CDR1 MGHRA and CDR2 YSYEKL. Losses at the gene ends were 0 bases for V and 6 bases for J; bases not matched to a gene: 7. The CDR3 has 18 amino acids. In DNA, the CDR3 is TGCGCCAGCAGCCAAGAGGGGACTAGCGGGGTTGTGGCCGGGGAGCTGTTTTTT. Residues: CASSQEGTSGVVAGELFF.

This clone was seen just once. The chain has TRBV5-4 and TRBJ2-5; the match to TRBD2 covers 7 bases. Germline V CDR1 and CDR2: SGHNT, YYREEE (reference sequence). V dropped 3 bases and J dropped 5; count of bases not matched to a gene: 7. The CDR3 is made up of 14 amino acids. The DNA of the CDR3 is TGTGCCAGCAGCTCTGGGGGGGGACCCGAGACCCAGTACTTC. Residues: CASSSGGGPETQYF.

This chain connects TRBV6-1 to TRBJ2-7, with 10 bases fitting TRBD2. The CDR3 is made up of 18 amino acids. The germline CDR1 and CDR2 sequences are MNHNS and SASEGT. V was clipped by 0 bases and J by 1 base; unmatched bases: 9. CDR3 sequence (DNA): TGTGCCAGCAGTGAAGCGTCTAGCGGGAGAGGTTGGTCCTACGAGCAGTACTTC. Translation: CASSEASSGRGWSYEQYF.

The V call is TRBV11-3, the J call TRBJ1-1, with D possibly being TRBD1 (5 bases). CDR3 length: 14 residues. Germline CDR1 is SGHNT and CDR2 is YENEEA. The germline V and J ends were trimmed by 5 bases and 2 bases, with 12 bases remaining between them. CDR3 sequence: CASSPGHGNTEAFF. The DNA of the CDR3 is TGTGCCAGCAGCCCCGGACATGGAAACACTGAAGCTTTCTTT.

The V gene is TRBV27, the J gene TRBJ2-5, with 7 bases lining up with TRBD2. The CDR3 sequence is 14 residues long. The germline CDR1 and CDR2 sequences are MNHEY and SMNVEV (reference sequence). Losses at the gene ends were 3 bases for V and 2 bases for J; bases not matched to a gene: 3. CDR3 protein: CASSLGLFQETQYF. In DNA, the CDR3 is TGTGCCAGCAGTTTGGGACTATTTCAAGAGACCCAGTACTTC.

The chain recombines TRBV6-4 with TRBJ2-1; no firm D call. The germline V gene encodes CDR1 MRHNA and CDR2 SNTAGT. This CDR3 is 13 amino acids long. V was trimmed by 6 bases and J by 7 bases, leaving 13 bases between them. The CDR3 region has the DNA TGTGCCAGCAGCTCTGAGGTCGGGAATGAGCAGTTCTTC. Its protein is CASSSEVGNEQFF.

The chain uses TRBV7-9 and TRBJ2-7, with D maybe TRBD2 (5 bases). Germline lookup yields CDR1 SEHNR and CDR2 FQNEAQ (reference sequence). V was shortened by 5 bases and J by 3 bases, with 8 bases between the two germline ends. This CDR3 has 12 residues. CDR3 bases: TGTGCCAGCAGCCCGGGGAACTACGAGCAGTACTTC. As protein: CASSPGNYEQYF. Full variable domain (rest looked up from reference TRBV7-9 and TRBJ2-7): DTGVSQNPRHKITKRGQNVTFRCDPISEHNRLYWYRQTLGQGPEFLTYFQNEAQLEKSRLLSDRFSAERPKGSFSTLEIQRTEQGDSAMYLCASSPGNYEQYFGPGTRLTVT.

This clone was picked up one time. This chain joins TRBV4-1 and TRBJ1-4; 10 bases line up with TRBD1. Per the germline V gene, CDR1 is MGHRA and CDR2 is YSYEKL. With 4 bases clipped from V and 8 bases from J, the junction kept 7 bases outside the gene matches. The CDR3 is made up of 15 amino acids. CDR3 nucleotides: TGCGCCAGCAGCCCCGGGACAGGGGACGGGGAAAAACTGTTTTTT. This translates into CASSPGTGDGEKLFF.

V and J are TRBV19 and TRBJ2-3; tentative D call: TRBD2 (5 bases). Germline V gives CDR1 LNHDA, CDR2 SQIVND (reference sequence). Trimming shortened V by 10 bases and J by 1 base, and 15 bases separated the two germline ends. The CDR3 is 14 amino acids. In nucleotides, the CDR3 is TGTGCCACTGGGAGCGGACCTCGCACAGATACGCAGTATTTT. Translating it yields CATGSGPRTDTQYF.

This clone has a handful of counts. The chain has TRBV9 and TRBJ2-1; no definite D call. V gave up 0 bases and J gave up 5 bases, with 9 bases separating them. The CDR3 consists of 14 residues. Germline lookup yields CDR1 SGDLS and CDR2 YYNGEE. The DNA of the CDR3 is TGTGCCAGCAGCGTAGGTGGCGGAGACAATGAGCAGTTCTTC. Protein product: CASSVGGGDNEQFF. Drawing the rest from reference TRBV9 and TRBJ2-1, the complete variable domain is DSGVTQTPKHLITATGQRVTLRCSPRSGDLSVYWYQQSLDQGLQFLIQYYNGEERAKGNILERFSAQQFPDLHSELNLSSLELGDSALYFCASSVGGGDNEQFFGPGTRLTVL.